One and the same sample provided the 13 T cell receptor beta chains below, sequenced in a study of blood T cell repertoires in COVID-19. Repertoires were generated with immunoSEQ multiplex PCR, while TCRdb's copy carries only in-frame clones and drops some. The sample lists about 74,000 clones; about 69% were seen once. The sample taken for sequencing was peripheral blood. The receptor source for this set is a man aged 70-80 years with acute or convalescent COVID-19.

This clone was recorded only once. The chain recombines TRBV14 with TRBJ1-2; 7 nucleotides align to TRBD1. The CDR3 is 13 residues long. Germline CDR1 and CDR2: SGHDN and FVKESK. Trimming cost V 1 base and J 6 bases; bases outside gene matches: 2. CDR3 in amino acids: CASSQGQGDGYTF. CDR3 bases: TGTGCCAGCAGCCAAGGACAGGGAGATGGCTACACCTTC.

V gene TRBV28 combines with J gene TRBJ2-1; 13 bases map to TRBD2. The J segment lost 0 bases and the V segment lost 6 bases, leaving 8 bases of the junction unmatched. Germline V gene data show CDR1 as MDHEN and CDR2 as SYDVKM. The CDR3 has 18 residues. CDR3 bases: TGTGCCAGCAGCCAACTAGCGGGAGGGCCAAGCTCCTACAATGAGCAGTTCTTC. This translates into CASSQLAGGPSSYNEQFF. Looking up the rest from reference TRBV28 and TRBJ2-1 gives the full variable domain: DVKVTQSSRYLVKRTGEKVFLECVQDMDHENMFWYRQDPGLGLRLIYFSYDVKMKEKGDIPEGYSVSREKKERFSLILESASTNQTSMYLCASSQLAGGPSSYNEQFFGPGTRLTVL.

V is TRBV18 and J is TRBJ2-7, with unresolved D. Between the trimmed V and J ends, which lost 3 bases and 2 bases, there was a span of 8 bases. Germline CDR1 KGHSH, CDR2 LQKENI. CDR3 size: 13 residues. Here the CDR3 reads CASSPAAAYEQYF. The CDR3 DNA reads as TGTGCCAGCTCACCGGCTGCAGCCTACGAGCAGTACTTC.

The J gene is TRBJ1-6, the V gene TRBV6-6; D gene unclear. CDR3 length: 15 residues. Looked up from germline, CDR1 is MNHNY and CDR2 is SVGAGI (reference sequence). Trimming left V 3 bases short and J 3 bases short, with 9 bases between. The CDR3 DNA follows: TGTGCCAGCAGTTATACGGAGAACTATAATTCACCCCTCCACTTT. Translating it yields CASSYTENYNSPLHF.

The chain uses TRBV7-3 and TRBJ2-2; 10 bases fit TRBD2. Per the germline V gene, CDR1 is SGHTA and CDR2 is FQGTGA. CDR3 length equals 17 residues. J was trimmed by 0 bases and V by 5 bases; bases with no gene match: 6. The CDR3 sequence: CASSPTGTSANTGELFF. The CDR3 nucleotides read TGTGCCAGCAGCCCCACCGGGACTAGCGCGAACACCGGGGAGCTGTTTTTT.

The chain links TRBV6-4 to TRBJ1-5, with D possibly matching TRBD1 (5 bases). Trimming pared 3 bases from V and 4 bases from J, leaving 7 bases between. Germline V gene lookup returns CDR1 MRHNA and CDR2 SNTAGT. This CDR3 is 13 amino acids long. Here the CDR3 reads CASSEGQNQPQHF. The CDR3 DNA follows: TGTGCCAGCAGTGAGGGGCAAAATCAGCCCCAGCATTTT.

This clone was seen ten or more times. V gene TRBV19 combines with J gene TRBJ1-2, with D perhaps matching TRBD1 (5 bases). Per the germline V gene, CDR1 is LNHDA and CDR2 is SQIVND (reference sequence). Trimming left V 5 bases short and J 2 bases short, with 12 bases between. The CDR3 covers 14 residues. CDR3 sequence: CASSFGPGNYGYTF. CDR3 sequence (DNA): TGTGCCAGTAGTTTCGGTCCAGGGAACTATGGCTACACCTTC.

V usage is TRBV5-1 and J usage is TRBJ2-1, with TRBD2 identical over 15 bases. Germline V gives CDR1 SGHRS, CDR2 YFSETQ. The CDR3 runs to 17 residues. V dropped 0 bases and J dropped 7; count of bases not matched to a gene: 5. For the CDR3, the DNA is TGCGCCAGCAGCTTGGGGGGACTAGCGGGAGGAGGGAATGAGCAGTTCTTC. This codes for CASSLGGLAGGGNEQFF.

The chain couples TRBV3-1 (or the pseudogene TRBV3-2) to TRBJ1-1; D perhaps matches TRBD1 (5 bases). CDR3 length: 13 residues. Germline CDR1 reads LGHDT; CDR2 reads YNNKEL (reference sequence). Trimming took off 4 bases at V and 4 bases at J, with 10 bases between the two ends. The CDR3 loop reads CASSRSGGTEAFF. CDR3 DNA: TGTGCCAGCAGCCGGTCGGGGGGCACTGAAGCTTTCTTT.

The V and J genes are TRBV18 and TRBJ2-7; 7 bases map to TRBD1. J was trimmed by 3 bases and V by 2 bases; bases with no gene match: 7. The CDR3 loop spans 15 amino acids. CDR1 KGHSH and CDR2 LQKENI come from the germline V gene. The CDR3 coding sequence is TGTGCCAGCTCACCATTTCCCGGGACAGACTACGAGCAGTACTTC. As protein: CASSPFPGTDYEQYF.

The chain carries TRBV27 and TRBJ1-6; 7 bases agree with TRBD1. The germline gives CDR1 MNHEY, CDR2 SMNVEV (reference sequence). V dropped 3 bases and J dropped 10; count of bases not matched to a gene: 6. The CDR3 runs 14 residues. As DNA, the CDR3 is TGTGCCAGCAGTTTTACAGGGGACGGATCACCCCTCCACTTT. Translating gives CASSFTGDGSPLHF.

By share of the sample, this clone is medium-sized. This sequence joins TRBV7-8 and TRBJ1-1; TRBD1 aligns across 11 bases. CDR3 length: 17 amino acids. The germline gives CDR1 SGHVS, CDR2 FQNEAQ. The V segment lost 5 bases and the J segment 4 bases; nucleotides outside the gene matches: 12. The CDR3 spells CASSTTPDRGRGTEAFF. CDR3 in DNA: TGTGCCAGCAGCACCACTCCGGACAGGGGGCGCGGCACTGAAGCTTTCTTT.

This chain's CDR3 is CASSGVGGTDTQYF. The CDR3 DNA reads as TGTGCCAGCAGTGGGGTAGGGGGCACAGATACGCAGTATTTT. The chain recombines TRBV7-3 with TRBJ2-3; the D gene is possibly TRBD1 (5 bases). Trimming removed 6 bases from V and 1 base from J, with 11 bases in between. This CDR3 has 14 residues. Per the germline V gene, CDR1 is SGHTA and CDR2 is FQGTGA.